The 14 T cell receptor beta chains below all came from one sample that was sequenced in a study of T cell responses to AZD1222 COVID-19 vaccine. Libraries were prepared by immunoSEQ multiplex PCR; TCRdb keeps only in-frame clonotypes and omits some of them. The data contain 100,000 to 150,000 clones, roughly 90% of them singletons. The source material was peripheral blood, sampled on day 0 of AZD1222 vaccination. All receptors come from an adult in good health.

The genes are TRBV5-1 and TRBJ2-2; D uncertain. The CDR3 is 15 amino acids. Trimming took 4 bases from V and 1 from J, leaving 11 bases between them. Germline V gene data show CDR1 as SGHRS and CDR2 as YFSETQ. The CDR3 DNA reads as TGCGCCAGCAGCCCCTTGGCAGGGAACACCGGGGAGCTGTTTTTT. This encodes CASSPLAGNTGELFF.

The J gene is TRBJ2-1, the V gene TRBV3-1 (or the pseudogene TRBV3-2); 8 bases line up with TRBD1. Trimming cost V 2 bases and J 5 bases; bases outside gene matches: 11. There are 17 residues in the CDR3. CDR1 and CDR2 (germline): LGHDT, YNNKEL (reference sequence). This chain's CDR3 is CASSQPQQGVFDNEQFF. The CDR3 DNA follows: TGTGCCAGCAGCCAACCCCAACAGGGGGTTTTCGACAATGAGCAGTTCTTC.

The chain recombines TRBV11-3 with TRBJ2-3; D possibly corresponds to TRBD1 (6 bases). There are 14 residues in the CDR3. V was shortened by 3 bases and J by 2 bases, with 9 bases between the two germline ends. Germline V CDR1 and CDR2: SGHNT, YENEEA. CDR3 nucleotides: TGTGCCAGCAGCTTGGGACATAACACAGATACGCAGTATTTT. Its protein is CASSLGHNTDTQYF.

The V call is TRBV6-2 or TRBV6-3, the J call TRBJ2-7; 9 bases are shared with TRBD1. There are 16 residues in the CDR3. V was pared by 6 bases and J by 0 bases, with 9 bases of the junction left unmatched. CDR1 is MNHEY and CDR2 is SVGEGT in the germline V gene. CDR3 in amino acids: CASSRIPGQGSYEQYF. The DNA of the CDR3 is TGTGCCAGCAGCCGTATACCGGGACAGGGCTCCTACGAGCAGTACTTC.

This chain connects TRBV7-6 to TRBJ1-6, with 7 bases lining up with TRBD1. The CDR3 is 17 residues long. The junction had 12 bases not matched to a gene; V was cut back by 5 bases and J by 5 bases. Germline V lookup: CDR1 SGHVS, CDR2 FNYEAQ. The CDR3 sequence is CASSRGGLTGNNSPLHF. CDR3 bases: TGTGCCAGCAGCCGGGGGGGGTTGACAGGGAATAATTCACCCCTCCACTTT.

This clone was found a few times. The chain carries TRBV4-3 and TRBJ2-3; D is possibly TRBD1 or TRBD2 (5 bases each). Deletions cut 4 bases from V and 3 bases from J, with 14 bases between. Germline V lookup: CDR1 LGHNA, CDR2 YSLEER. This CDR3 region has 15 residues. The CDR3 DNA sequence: TGCGCCAGCAGCCGCGGGCAGGGTGGTACAGATACGCAGTATTTT. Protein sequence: CASSRGQGGTDTQYF.

The CDR3 reads CASSLARTSGRGGPGELFF. For the CDR3, the DNA is TGTGCCAGCAGCTTAGCAAGGACTAGCGGGAGAGGTGGGCCCGGGGAGCTGTTTTTT. This chain uses TRBV7-2 with TRBJ2-2; 13 bases align to TRBD2. This CDR3 is 19 amino acids long. V dropped 0 bases and J dropped 6; count of bases not matched to a gene: 10. Germline CDR1 SGHTA, CDR2 FQGNSA.

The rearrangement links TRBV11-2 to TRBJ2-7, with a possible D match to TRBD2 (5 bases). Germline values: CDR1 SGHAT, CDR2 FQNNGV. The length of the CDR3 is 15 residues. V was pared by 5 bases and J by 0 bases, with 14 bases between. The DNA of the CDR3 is TGTGCCAGCAGCACCGACGGACTCCTCTCCTACGAGCAGTACTTC. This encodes CASSTDGLLSYEQYF.

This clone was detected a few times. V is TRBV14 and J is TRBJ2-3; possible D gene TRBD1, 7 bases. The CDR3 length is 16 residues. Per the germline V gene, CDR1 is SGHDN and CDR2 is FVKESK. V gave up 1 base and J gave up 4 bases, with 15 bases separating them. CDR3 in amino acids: CASSQVLAGGPDTQYF. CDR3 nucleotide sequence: TGTGCCAGCAGCCAAGTTTTGGCAGGGGGGCCAGATACGCAGTATTTT. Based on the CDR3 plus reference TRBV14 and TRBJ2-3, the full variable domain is EAGVTQFPSHSVIEKGQTVTLRCDPISGHDNLYWYRRVMGKEIKFLLHFVKESKQDESGMPNNRFLAERTGGTYSTLKVQPAELEDSGVYFCASSQVLAGGPDTQYFGPGTRLTVL.

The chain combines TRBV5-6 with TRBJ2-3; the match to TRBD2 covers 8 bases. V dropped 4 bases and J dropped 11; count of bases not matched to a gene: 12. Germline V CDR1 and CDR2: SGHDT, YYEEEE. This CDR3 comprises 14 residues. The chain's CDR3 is CASSPAGGAIEQYF. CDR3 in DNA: TGTGCCAGCAGCCCCGCCGGGGGGGCGATTGAGCAGTATTTT.

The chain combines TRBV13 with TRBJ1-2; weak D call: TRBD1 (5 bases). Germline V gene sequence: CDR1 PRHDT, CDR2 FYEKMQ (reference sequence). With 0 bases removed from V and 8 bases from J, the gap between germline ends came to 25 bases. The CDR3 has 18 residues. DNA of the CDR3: TGTGCCAGCAGCTTAGGGGGAGGGGCACAGAAAATCCTAAGGGGCTACACCTTC. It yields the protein CASSLGGGAQKILRGYTF. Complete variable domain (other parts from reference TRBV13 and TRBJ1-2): AAGVIQSPRHLIKEKRETATLKCYPIPRHDTVYWYQQGPGQDPQFLISFYEKMQSDKGSIPDRFSAQQFSDYHSELNMSSLELGDSALYFCASSLGGGAQKILRGYTFGSGTRLTVV.

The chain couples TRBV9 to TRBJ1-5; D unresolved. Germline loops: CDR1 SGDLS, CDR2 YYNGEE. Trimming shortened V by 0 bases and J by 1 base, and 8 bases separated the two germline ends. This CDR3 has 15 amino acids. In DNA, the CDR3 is TGTGCCAGCAGCGTAGAGGCGCAAAGCAATCAGCCCCAGCATTTT. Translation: CASSVEAQSNQPQHF.

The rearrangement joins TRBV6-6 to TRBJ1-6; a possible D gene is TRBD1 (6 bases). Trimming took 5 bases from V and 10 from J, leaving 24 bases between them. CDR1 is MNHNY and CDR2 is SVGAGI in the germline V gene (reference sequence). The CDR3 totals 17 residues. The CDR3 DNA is TGTGCCAGCAGTCAACCCGGACAGAAACAAATGGGGTCACCCCTCCACTTT. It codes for CASSQPGQKQMGSPLHF.

CDR3 loop: CASIRGHNNEQFF. The CDR3 DNA is TGTGCCAGCATAAGGGGGCATAACAATGAGCAGTTCTTC. The chain carries TRBV28 and TRBJ2-1; TRBD1 matches 7 bases. The CDR3 length is 13 residues. The J segment lost 5 bases and the V segment lost 7 bases, leaving 5 bases of the junction unmatched. CDR1 and CDR2 from the germline V gene are MDHEN and SYDVKM.